Listed below are T cell receptor beta chains from one sample, sequenced in a study of identical twins. TCRdb re-analysed the 5' RACE reads in MiXCR, keeping a single row per CDR3 protein. Here the sample spans 690,000 or so distinct CDR3 sequences, around 8.3% being singletons. The same data also contributed to another study, on yellow fever vaccine responses in identical twins.

The sample comprised PBMCs. The source is a woman aged 18-29 years in good health. Both conserved end residues are part of each CDR3. D genes are given only for firm matches. Part of the rows lack a size; the others show once, few, many or a class for expanded clones.

TRBV7-9,few,TRBJ1-1,-,TGTGCCAGCAGCTTAGCGCTAGGACACCCGAACACTGAAGCTTTCTTT,CASSLALGHPNTEAFF
TRBV15,-,TRBJ1-5,TRBD1,TGTGCCACCAGCAGTAACAGGGGGCTGGGCAATCAGCCCCAGCATTTT,CATSSNRGLGNQPQHF
TRBV24-1,many,TRBJ1-5,-,TGTGCCACCAGTGGAACGGGATCAAATAGCAATCAGCCCCAGCATTTT,CATSGTGSNSNQPQHF
TRBV25-1,few,TRBJ1-1,-,TGTGCCAGCAGTGAAGTCCCGGACGGGACCACTGAAGCTTTCTTT,CASSEVPDGTTEAFF
TRBV11-2,many,TRBJ2-3,TRBD2,TGTGCCAGCAGCTTCCGCACCCGCGGACTAGCTCGAGATACGCAGTATTTT,CASSFRTRGLARDTQYF
TRBV20-1,many,TRBJ2-1,-,TGCAGTGCTAGAGATCTGAGGAACGCCTACAATGAGCAGTTCTTC,CSARDLRNAYNEQFF
TRBV12-3/TRBV12-4,few,TRBJ2-2,TRBD2,TGTGCCAGCAGAGACGGGAGGATGAACACCGGGGAGCTGTTTTTT,CASRDGRMNTGELFF
TRBV2,-,TRBJ2-1,-,TGTGCCAGCAGTAATTTTGAGCAGTTCTTC,CASSNFEQFF
TRBV6-2/TRBV6-3,many,TRBJ2-1,-,TGTGCCAGCAGTTACTTGGGACTTCACCGCAATGAGCAGTTCTTC,CASSYLGLHRNEQFF
TRBV28,few,TRBJ2-5,-,TGTGCCAGCCAGGGGGACCGAGGAGGGGGGGATAAAGAGACCCAGTACTTC,CASQGDRGGGDKETQYF
TRBV7-2,-,TRBJ2-7,TRBD2,TGTGCCAGCAGCTCATATTTACCGGGACTAGCGGGTGTGGCGCAGTACTTC,CASSSYLPGLAGVAQYF
TRBV2,few,TRBJ1-1,-,TGTGCCAGCAGTGCTTTGACAGATCCGAACACTGAAGCTTTCTTT,CASSALTDPNTEAFF
TRBV5-1,-,TRBJ2-3,-,TGCGCCAGCAGCGCCGGACACCCCACAGATACGCAGTATTTT,CASSAGHPTDTQYF
TRBV6-5,many,TRBJ2-1,-,TGTGCCAGCATTGGAGGATACAATGAGCAGTTCTTC,CASIGGYNEQFF
TRBV6-5,-,TRBJ2-7,-,TGTGCCAGCAGTTTCCCCAGACAAGGACGGACCACCTACGAGCAGTACTTC,CASSFPRQGRTTYEQYF
TRBV20-1,few,TRBJ2-7,TRBD2,TGCAGTGCTTCCCCCCCTGTTGGGAGGGGAGTGAGGGAGCAGTACTTC,CSASPPVGRGVREQYF
TRBV7-9,few,TRBJ2-5,TRBD2,TGTGCCAGCAGCTTAGCTCCGGGGGGTGTAGAGACCCAGTACTTC,CASSLAPGGVETQYF
TRBV7-2,-,TRBJ2-3,TRBD2,TGTGCCAGCAGCTTTCTAGCGGGGGCCCTCACAGATACGCAGTATTTT,CASSFLAGALTDTQYF
TRBV10-3,few,TRBJ1-5,-,TGTGCCATCAGTGAGTCAGGGGATAGCAATCAGCCCCAGCATTTT,CAISESGDSNQPQHF
TRBV19,few,TRBJ2-1,-,TGTGCCAGCCGTCAGTTTTCTGCCAATGAGCAGTTCTTC,CASRQFSANEQFF
TRBV29-1,-,TRBJ1-2,-,TGCAGCGTTGAAGCGGGGTCCTATGGCTACACCTTC,CSVEAGSYGYTF
TRBV5-1,many,TRBJ2-5,TRBD2,TGCGCCAGCAGCTTGGCCCTAGCGGGGGTCCAAGAGACCCAGTACTTC,CASSLALAGVQETQYF